Presented here are 12 T cell receptor beta chains from one specimen sequenced in a study of CD8 T cells in Susac syndrome. Random hexamers were used to reverse transcribe the RNA input (0.5 to 1 ug). A single record per CDR3 protein comes from TCRdb applying MiXCR to the immunoSEQ multiplex PCR reads. The data show 180,000 or so distinct CDR3 sequences, with around 94% seen just once and around 0.094% held by the top ten. The sequenced material came from CD4+ T cells from PBMCs. The receptor source for this set is a human donor with Susac syndrome.

The rearrangement links TRBV9 to TRBJ2-1; D not certain. V lost 0 bases to trimming and J lost 5 bases, with 12 bases between them. CDR3 size: 15 residues. CDR1 is SGDLS, CDR2 YYNGEE, per germline. The CDR3 region is CASSVAVERNNEQFF. CDR3 in DNA: TGTGCCAGCAGCGTAGCAGTCGAAAGGAACAATGAGCAGTTCTTC.

The V call is TRBV28, the J call TRBJ2-7; 7 nucleotides align to TRBD2. The CDR3 length is 15 residues. V lost 3 bases and J lost 7; bases outside the gene matches: 12. Germline lookup yields CDR1 MDHEN and CDR2 SYDVKM. The CDR3 sequence: CASSFKWEGPIEQYF. CDR3 nucleotide sequence: TGTGCCAGCAGTTTTAAGTGGGAGGGCCCTATTGAGCAGTACTTC.

The chain carries TRBV12-3 or TRBV12-4 and TRBJ2-7, with TRBD1 matching over 7 bases. Germline trimming cut 2 bases from V and 3 bases from J; bases unmatched to any gene: 7. This CDR3 is built from 15 residues. CDR3 in DNA: TGTGCCAGCAGTTTACGGGACAGTAAGTACTACGAGCAGTACTTC. This translates into CASSLRDSKYYEQYF.

The V and J genes are TRBV19 and TRBJ2-1, with D possibly TRBD2 on 5 matching bases. The CDR3 is 15 residues long. V lost 3 bases and J lost 6, with 15 bases in between. In germline, CDR1 is LNHDA, CDR2 SQIVND (reference sequence). CDR3 coding DNA: TGTGCCAGTAGTATCGACTACCAACCTTTCAATGAGCAGTTCTTC. Translated, it gives CASSIDYQPFNEQFF.

The gene calls are TRBV3-1 and TRBJ2-5; D is ambiguous. Trimming removed 4 bases from V and 3 bases from J, with 9 bases in between. CDR3 length equals 13 residues. Germline V CDR1 and CDR2: LGHDT, YNNKEL (reference sequence). CDR3 amino acids: CASSRVREETQYF. The CDR3 DNA reads as TGTGCCAGCAGCCGTGTCAGAGAAGAGACCCAGTACTTC.

The table lists this clonotype with a count of one. This rearrangement joins TRBV20-1 to TRBJ1-3, with 7 bases aligning to TRBD1. The CDR3 spans 13 residues. J was trimmed by 4 bases and V by 5 bases; bases with no gene match: 5. In germline, CDR1 is DFQATT, CDR2 SNEGSKA (reference sequence). The CDR3 loop reads CSALDRTGNTIYF. The CDR3 DNA reads TGCAGTGCTCTGGACAGGACGGGAAACACCATATATTTT.

This chain connects TRBV7-9 to TRBJ1-4, with D uncertain. Germline loops: CDR1 SEHNR, CDR2 FQNEAQ (reference sequence). V shed 0 bases and J shed 4 bases, with 3 bases lying between them. The length of the CDR3 is 13 residues. CDR3 nucleotides: TGTGCCAGCAGCTTAGCGCTTAATGAAAAACTGTTTTTT. Translating gives CASSLALNEKLFF.

The chain links TRBV28 to TRBJ1-2; tentative D call: TRBD1 (6 bases). This CDR3 comprises 13 residues. Germline V gene sequence: CDR1 MDHEN, CDR2 SYDVKM. With 8 bases removed from V and 8 bases from J, the gap between germline ends came to 18 bases. CDR3 protein: CASAPHRVDGYTF. The CDR3 DNA is TGTGCCAGCGCGCCCCACAGGGTGGACGGCTACACCTTC.

V gene TRBV20-1 combines with J gene TRBJ2-1; D is ambiguous. The CDR3 totals 16 residues. The V gene's germline CDR1 is DFQATT and CDR2 SNEGSKA (reference sequence). The ends were cut back, 4 bases at V and 2 bases at J, with 18 bases in the middle. The CDR3 region has the DNA TGCAGTGCTAAATCTTTCGGAACAGCCACCTACAATGAGCAGTTCTTC. Translating it yields CSAKSFGTATYNEQFF.

The rearrangement links TRBV12-3 or TRBV12-4 to TRBJ2-1; the match to TRBD1 covers 10 bases. The CDR3 is 14 amino acids. Trimming cost V 6 bases and J 6 bases; bases outside gene matches: 5. In nucleotides, the CDR3 is TGTGCCAGCAGCCGGGACAGGGGTCTCAATGAGCAGTTCTTC. It yields the protein CASSRDRGLNEQFF.

V usage is TRBV20-1 and J usage is TRBJ1-1; no clear D gene. This CDR3 spans 13 amino acids. Germline V gives CDR1 DFQATT, CDR2 SNEGSKA (reference sequence). V lost 1 base, J lost 4 bases, and 10 bases lay in between. CDR3 bases: TGCAGTGCTAGAGTAGGTAGGAGCACTGAAGCTTTCTTT. Its protein product is CSARVGRSTEAFF.

The chain links TRBV12-3 or TRBV12-4 to TRBJ2-7, with unresolved D. This CDR3 spans 15 amino acids. V was shortened by 2 bases and J by 2 bases, with 13 bases between the two germline ends. In nucleotides, the CDR3 is TGTGCCAGCAGTTTATCCCACGGCGGACCCTACGAGCAGTACTTC. Translating it yields CASSLSHGGPYEQYF.